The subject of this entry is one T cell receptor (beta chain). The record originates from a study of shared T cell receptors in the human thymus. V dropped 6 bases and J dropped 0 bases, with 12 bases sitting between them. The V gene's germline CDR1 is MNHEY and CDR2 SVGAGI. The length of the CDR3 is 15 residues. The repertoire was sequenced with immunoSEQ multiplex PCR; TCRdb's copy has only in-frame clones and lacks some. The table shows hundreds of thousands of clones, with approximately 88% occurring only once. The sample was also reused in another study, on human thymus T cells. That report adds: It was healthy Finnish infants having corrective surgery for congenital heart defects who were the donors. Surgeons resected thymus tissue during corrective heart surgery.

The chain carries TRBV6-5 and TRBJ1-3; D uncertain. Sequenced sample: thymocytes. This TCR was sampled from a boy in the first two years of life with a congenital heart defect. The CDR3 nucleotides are TGTGCCAGCAGATTTCAGGAGGCCTCTGGAAACACCATATATTTT. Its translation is CASRFQEASGNTIYF.